The 26 T cell receptor beta chains below were found in one sample sequenced in a study of beta chain features in type 1 diabetes. Of the isolated RNA, all was reverse transcribed, and so the sequenced material was expressed TCRB transcripts. Produced via immunoSEQ multiplex PCR; TCRdb's table is partial and in-frame only. The sample lists more than 300,000 clones, roughly 12% occurring once. Sequences were obtained from naive CD4+ T cells from blood. The receptors shown here come from a man aged 18-30 years in good health.

The J gene is TRBJ2-7, the V gene TRBV18; 16 bases agree with TRBD2. CDR3 length: 17 amino acids. Trimming at V came to 3 bases and at J to 2 bases, leaving 4 bases not matched to a gene. Looked up from germline, CDR1 is KGHSH and CDR2 is LQKENI. As DNA, the CDR3 is TGTGCCAGCTCACCGGCCGGGACTAGCGGGGGGGCCTACGAGCAGTACTTC. Residues: CASSPAGTSGGAYEQYF.

This clone has only a few counts. The CDR3 loop is CASSLVQANTEAFF. The CDR3 region has the DNA TGTGCCAGCAGCTTAGTACAGGCTAACACTGAAGCTTTCTTT. V gene TRBV11-1 combines with J gene TRBJ1-1; possibly TRBD1 for D (5 bases). V lost 1 base and J lost 2, with 8 bases in between. Germline lookup yields CDR1 SGHAT and CDR2 FQDESV (reference sequence). The CDR3 has 14 residues.

The chain recombines TRBV30 with TRBJ2-1; the match to TRBD1 covers 10 bases. Germline trimming cut 5 bases from V and 8 bases from J; bases unmatched to any gene: 3. The CDR3 has 12 residues. Germline CDR1 reads GTSNPN; CDR2 reads SVGIG (reference sequence). The CDR3 loop is CAWGDRGDEQFF. In DNA, the CDR3 is TGTGCCTGGGGGGACAGGGGTGATGAGCAGTTCTTC. The variable domain in full, completed from reference TRBV30 and TRBJ2-1, reads SQTIHQWPATLVQPVGSPLSLECTVEGTSNPNLYWYRQAAGRGLQLLFYSVGIGQISSEVPQNLSASRPQDRQFILSSKKLLLSDSGFYLCAWGDRGDEQFFGPGTRLTVL.

In its sample, this clone was seen a few times. The chain joins TRBV5-1 to TRBJ1-5; the D is unclear. Germline CDR1 reads SGHRS; CDR2 reads YFSETQ. Deletions cut 5 bases from V and 1 base from J, with 7 bases between. The length of the CDR3 is 13 residues. This CDR3 reads CASRADSNQPQHF. The CDR3 region has the DNA TGCGCCAGCAGAGCGGACAGCAATCAGCCCCAGCATTTT.

The chain has TRBV28 and TRBJ2-3; possible D gene TRBD2, 7 bases. The CDR3 sequence is 15 residues long. Germline V gene lookup returns CDR1 MDHEN and CDR2 SYDVKM. V dropped 5 bases and J dropped 7 bases, with 19 bases sitting between them. CDR3 in DNA: TGTGCCAGCAGTCAAGGGGGGGGCGCTAGGCATACGCAGTATTTT. It yields the protein CASSQGGGARHTQYF.

The chain employs TRBV19 and TRBJ1-5; D ambiguous. Germline V gene sequence: CDR1 LNHDA, CDR2 SQIVND (reference sequence). The CDR3 has 15 residues. Trimming cost V 1 base and J 11 bases, with 18 bases left between them. The CDR3: CASSIAGNPRGAQHF. Here the CDR3 DNA reads TGTGCCAGTAGTATAGCCGGGAACCCCCGGGGAGCCCAGCATTTT. The whole variable domain, filled in from reference TRBV19 and TRBJ1-5, reads DGGITQSPKYLFRKEGQNVTLSCEQNLNHDAMYWYRQDPGQGLRLIYYSQIVNDFQKGDIAEGYSVSREKKESFPLTVTSAQKNPTAFYLCASSIAGNPRGAQHFGDGTRLSIL.

This clone was counted between two and nine times. This rearrangement joins TRBV4-2 to TRBJ2-1; 10 bases map to TRBD1. Germline V gene lookup returns CDR1 LGHNA and CDR2 YNFKEQ. The CDR3 covers 15 residues. V was clipped by 1 base and J by 9 bases; unmatched bases: 6. CDR3 amino acids: CASSQGRTGGFEQFF. The CDR3, as DNA: TGTGCCAGCAGCCAAGGCAGGACAGGGGGGTTTGAGCAGTTCTTC.

The chain carries TRBV4-2 and TRBJ1-5, with D unresolved. V was trimmed by 0 bases and J by 3 bases, leaving 9 bases between them. CDR3 length: 15 amino acids. Germline CDR1 LGHNA, CDR2 YNFKEQ. The CDR3 DNA reads TGTGCCAGCAGCCAAGATCCGGGTGACAATCAGCCCCAGCATTTT. It encodes CASSQDPGDNQPQHF.

This clone was picked up a small number of times. The rearrangement uses TRBV20-1 and TRBJ2-1, with a possible D match to TRBD2 (5 bases). Germline CDR1 and CDR2: DFQATT and SNEGSKA (reference sequence). The CDR3 loop spans 11 amino acids. The V gene lost 6 bases and the J gene lost 8 bases, with 11 bases spanning the gap. The CDR3 DNA follows: TGCAGTGCGTATGCTAGCTATGAGCAGTTCTTC. Protein: CSAYASYEQFF.

This clone turned up a few times. The J gene is TRBJ2-3, the V gene TRBV7-2; D remains ambiguous. Germline V lookup: CDR1 SGHTA, CDR2 FQGNSA. The length of the CDR3 is 12 residues. Trimming took off 3 bases at V and 4 bases at J, with 5 bases between the two ends. The DNA for the CDR3 is TGTGCCAGCAGCTTTCGGTCAGATACGCAGTATTTT. Amino acid sequence: CASSFRSDTQYF.

The rearrangement joins TRBV5-4 to TRBJ2-2; D perhaps matches TRBD2 (6 bases). The CDR3 is 16 amino acids. CDR1 is SGHNT and CDR2 is YYREEE in the germline V gene (reference sequence). V was clipped by 4 bases and J by 1 base, with 14 bases between them. CDR3 sequence (DNA): TGTGCCAGCAGCAAGGGGACGGAGGGGAACACCGGGGAGCTGTTTTTT. Translating it yields CASSKGTEGNTGELFF.

The sample holds a few counts of this clone. The V gene is TRBV19, the J gene TRBJ1-3; a possible D gene is TRBD1 (5 bases). The germline V and J ends were trimmed by 4 bases and 2 bases, with 18 bases remaining between them. Germline CDR1 is LNHDA and CDR2 is SQIVND (reference sequence). The CDR3 runs to 17 residues. The CDR3 here is CASSTDRDLRPGNTIYF. Written as DNA, the CDR3 is TGTGCCAGTAGTACCGACCGGGACTTAAGACCTGGAAACACCATATATTTT.

The rearrangement links TRBV19 to TRBJ2-5, with TRBD1 matching 9 bases. The V and J ends lost 6 bases and 0 bases, in that order; junction bases with no gene match: 5. The CDR3 spans 15 residues. Germline loops: CDR1 LNHDA, CDR2 SQIVND (reference sequence). The CDR3 here is CASRDGQGNQETQYF. The CDR3 DNA sequence: TGTGCCAGTAGAGATGGACAGGGGAACCAAGAGACCCAGTACTTC.

The chain recombines TRBV7-9 with TRBJ2-1, with 12 bases identical to TRBD2. Germline lookup yields CDR1 SEHNR and CDR2 FQNEAQ (reference sequence). The trim removed 3 bases at V and 4 bases at J, leaving 4 bases unmatched. The CDR3 contains 16 residues. In DNA, the CDR3 is TGTGCCAGCAGCTTTCGACTAGCGGGAGAATACAATGAGCAGTTCTTC. This encodes CASSFRLAGEYNEQFF.

The chain links TRBV7-3 to TRBJ2-1, with D tentatively TRBD2 (6 bases). V lost 2 bases and J 8 bases, leaving 7 bases between the germline ends. The germline CDR1 and CDR2 sequences are SGHTA and FQGTGA. This CDR3 region has 12 residues. The CDR3 nucleotides are TGTGCCAGCAGCTTAGGAGGGGATGAGCAGTTCTTC. Translation: CASSLGGDEQFF.

To note about this clone: Different DNA sequences within this sample yield the same CDR3. V is TRBV28 and J is TRBJ2-7; 9 bases match TRBD2. V gave up 6 bases and J gave up 1 base; unmatched junction bases: 1. The CDR3 is 13 amino acids. Germline CDR1 reads MDHEN; CDR2 reads SYDVKM. CDR3 nucleotide sequence: TGTGCCAGCAGGACTAGCGGTTCCTACGAGCAGTACTTC. This gives the protein CASRTSGSYEQYF.

This clone was seen only a few times. This rearrangement joins TRBV30 to TRBJ1-3; no definite D call. V lost 3 bases to trimming and J lost 0 bases, with 9 bases between them. CDR1 GTSNPN and CDR2 SVGIG come from the germline V gene (reference sequence). The CDR3 runs to 14 residues. This CDR3 is CAWSDIGSGNTIYF. The CDR3 DNA reads TGTGCCTGGAGCGACATAGGCTCTGGAAACACCATATATTTT.

The chain links TRBV28 to TRBJ2-1; 14 bases are a match to TRBD2. The germline gives CDR1 MDHEN, CDR2 SYDVKM. The CDR3 sequence is 16 residues long. The V and J ends lost 6 bases and 9 bases, in that order; junction bases with no gene match: 10. CDR3 region: CASSSPTSGRAGEQFF. The CDR3, as DNA: TGTGCCAGCAGCAGCCCGACTAGCGGGAGGGCGGGTGAGCAGTTCTTC. The full variable domain, its missing parts supplied by reference TRBV28 and TRBJ2-1, is DVKVTQSSRYLVKRTGEKVFLECVQDMDHENMFWYRQDPGLGLRLIYFSYDVKMKEKGDIPEGYSVSREKKERFSLILESASTNQTSMYLCASSSPTSGRAGEQFFGPGTRLTVL.

The rearrangement joins TRBV4-2 to TRBJ2-6; maybe TRBD1 (6 bases). V was trimmed by 4 bases and J by 0 bases, leaving 10 bases between them. The CDR3 is 16 amino acids. Germline lookup yields CDR1 LGHNA and CDR2 YNFKEQ. CDR3 nucleotides: TGTGCCAGCAGCCCACAGGGAAACTCTGGGGCCAACGTCCTGACTTTC. Translating it yields CASSPQGNSGANVLTF.

The chain recombines TRBV7-2 with TRBJ2-1, with D uncertain. CDR3 length: 13 amino acids. Trimming took 5 bases from V and 8 from J, leaving 13 bases between them. The germline V gene has CDR1 SGHTA and CDR2 FQGNSA. Written as DNA, the CDR3 is TGTGCCAGCAGCCCTGTGGCGGTTTATGAGCAGTTCTTC. It yields the protein CASSPVAVYEQFF.

This clone was observed a few times. The genes are TRBV28 and TRBJ1-3; no clear D. The ends were cut back, 5 bases at V and 0 bases at J, with 8 bases in the middle. Looked up from germline, CDR1 is MDHEN and CDR2 is SYDVKM. CDR3 size: 14 residues. The CDR3 loop is CASSPLNSGNTIYF. In nucleotides, the CDR3 is TGTGCCAGCAGTCCTCTTAACTCTGGAAACACCATATATTTT.

As concerns this clone: Other DNA sequences in this specimen translate into the identical CDR3. Here the CDR3 DNA reads TGTGCCAGCAGTTACTCGGGGGGTGAGACCCAGTACTTC. Translated, it gives CASSYSGGETQYF. V usage is TRBV6-6 and J usage is TRBJ2-5, with D tentatively TRBD2 (6 bases). The CDR3 extends over 13 amino acids. V gave up 0 bases and J gave up 5 bases, with 7 bases separating them. The germline V gene has CDR1 MNHNY and CDR2 SVGAGI (reference sequence).

The chain recombines TRBV7-9 with TRBJ1-5; 7 bases are shared with TRBD1. Germline lookup yields CDR1 SEHNR and CDR2 FQNEAQ (reference sequence). This CDR3 is built from 14 residues. Unmatched junction bases numbered 4, after V lost 5 bases and J lost 3 bases. The CDR3 spells CASSRGQLNQPQHF. The CDR3 DNA sequence: TGTGCCAGCAGCCGGGGACAGCTCAATCAGCCCCAGCATTTT.

This clone was detected a few times. The chain joins TRBV30 to TRBJ2-7, with TRBD1 matching 12 bases. V was clipped by 3 bases and J by 3 bases; unmatched bases: 3. This CDR3 comprises 14 residues. Germline CDR1 reads GTSNPN; CDR2 reads SVGIG (reference sequence). CDR3 DNA: TGTGCCTGGAGCCGGGACAGGGGGCTCTACGAGCAGTACTTC. This gives the protein CAWSRDRGLYEQYF.

The chain joins TRBV18 to TRBJ2-7, with D possibly matching TRBD1 (6 bases). The V gene lost 3 bases and the J gene lost 6 bases, with 21 bases spanning the gap. The germline CDR1 and CDR2 sequences are KGHSH and LQKENI. The CDR3 length is 16 residues. Written as DNA, the CDR3 is TGTGCCAGCTCACCTAAAGGACAGTCCCTCCGTGGCGAGCAGTACTTC. The encoded protein is CASSPKGQSLRGEQYF.

This clone was observed a handful of times. This chain uses TRBV28 with TRBJ2-5; TRBD2 matches at 7 bases. Trimming cost V 3 bases and J 5 bases; bases outside gene matches: 15. Germline V lookup: CDR1 MDHEN, CDR2 SYDVKM. The CDR3 is 17 residues long. Here the CDR3 DNA reads TGTGCCAGCAGTTTCCTCTCTTTGGCGGGAGTGTCGGAGACCCAGTACTTC. Its translation is CASSFLSLAGVSETQYF.